This T cell receptor (beta chain) originates from a study of sequential checkpoint blockade in melanoma. Overall study context: Randomization was 1:1 between first-line nivolumab→ipilimumab and ipilimumab→nivolumab.

Method: immunoSEQ multiplex PCR; TCRdb's copy keeps in-frame clones and lacks some. The sample shows around 5,700 clones, approximately 90% of them seen only once. Treatment here: randomized to nivolumab then ipilimumab (arm A) or the reverse (arm B). DNA-damaging chemotherapy had not been given to any patient beforehand. From thawed PBMCs, live CD3+CD8+ cells negative for CD19 and CD56 were sorted. The material was CD8+ T cells sorted from blood (inferred from file names), obtained from a patient given nivolumab and ipilimumab in sequence. This clonotype was sampled from a human donor with melanoma.

Here the CDR3 DNA reads TGTGCCAGCAGCTTGGTTCGAGCGGGAGGCGAGCAGTACTTC. Residues: CASSLVRAGGEQYF. The chain carries TRBV5-4 and TRBJ2-7; 9 positions agree with TRBD2. V dropped 0 bases and J dropped 6; count of bases not matched to a gene: 4. This CDR3 has 14 residues. Germline lookup yields CDR1 SGHNT and CDR2 YYREEE (reference sequence). Supplemented by reference TRBV5-4 and TRBJ2-7, the full variable domain reads ETGVTQSPTHLIKTRGQQVTLRCSSQSGHNTVSWYQQALGQGPQFIFQYYREEENGRGNFPPRFSGLQFPNYSSELNVNALELDDSALYLCASSLVRAGGEQYFGPGTRLTVT.